These T cell receptor beta chains were read from a single sample in a study of CD8 T cells in Susac syndrome. TCRdb re-called the immunoSEQ multiplex PCR reads with MiXCR, one entry per CDR3 protein. The repertoire holds more than 150,000 distinct CDR3 sequences, roughly 96% seen once, with under 0.15% in the top ten. The sample taken for sequencing was CD8+ T cells from PBMCs. Receptors originate from a human donor with multiple sclerosis. The CDR3 runs from the conserved cysteine through the conserved F or W. Fields, in order: clone size, CDR3 length, J gene, V gene, D gene, CDR3 protein, CDR3 DNA. A D gene is named only where the DNA matches it firmly. Rows give clone size only sometimes, using once, few, many, or a class for an expanded clone.

size: -
length: 12
J: TRBJ2-5
V: TRBV20-1
D: -
CDR3: CSARDQTETQYF
DNA: TGCAGTGCTAGAGATCAAACGGAGACCCAGTACTTC

size: -
length: 14
J: TRBJ1-2
V: TRBV7-9
D: -
CDR3: CASSLGAGNYGYTF
DNA: TGTGCCAGCAGCTTAGGTGCCGGTAACTATGGCTACACCTTC

size: -
length: 15
J: TRBJ1-5
V: TRBV28
D: -
CDR3: CASRHGPSVSQPQHF
DNA: TGTGCCAGCAGGCACGGGCCCTCTGTATCCCAGCCCCAGCATTTT

size: -
length: 17
J: TRBJ2-6
V: TRBV4-1
D: -
CDR3: CASSRTPTDSGANVLTF
DNA: TGCGCCAGCAGTCGAACGCCGACGGACTCTGGGGCCAACGTCCTGACTTTC

size: -
length: 15
J: TRBJ1-2
V: TRBV29-1
D: TRBD1
CDR3: CSVFTGQGLGYGYTF
DNA: TGCAGCGTCTTTACGGGACAGGGTCTCGGCTATGGCTACACCTTC

size: once
length: 11
J: TRBJ2-1
V: TRBV29-1
D: -
CDR3: CSVEWRGKQFF
DNA: TGCAGCGTTGAATGGCGGGGAAAGCAGTTCTTC

size: -
length: 11
J: TRBJ2-1
V: TRBV6-5
D: -
CDR3: CASSYSNEQFF
DNA: TGTGCCAGCAGTTACTCCAATGAGCAGTTCTTC

size: -
length: 13
J: TRBJ2-5
V: TRBV9
D: -
CDR3: CASSVEGRETQYF
DNA: TGTGCCAGCAGCGTAGAAGGGAGGGAGACCCAGTACTTC

size: -
length: 15
J: TRBJ2-3
V: TRBV7-8
D: -
CDR3: CASSPGSAWTDTQYF
DNA: TGTGCCAGCAGCCCAGGGAGCGCATGGACAGATACGCAGTATTTT

size: -
length: 16
J: TRBJ2-3
V: TRBV27
D: TRBD1
CDR3: CASSLIVGTVEDTQYF
DNA: TGTGCCAGCAGTTTGATTGTAGGGACAGTGGAAGATACGCAGTATTTT

size: -
length: 19
J: TRBJ2-6
V: TRBV9
D: -
CDR3: CASSFPRDLSVAGANVLTF
DNA: TGTGCCAGCAGCTTTCCACGGGACTTATCTGTGGCGGGGGCCAACGTCCTGACTTTC

size: -
length: 15
J: TRBJ2-1
V: TRBV12-3/TRBV12-4
D: TRBD2
CDR3: CASSHLAGGAHEQFF
DNA: TGTGCCAGCAGCCACCTAGCGGGGGGCGCCCATGAGCAGTTCTTC

size: -
length: 13
J: TRBJ1-5
V: TRBV27
D: -
CDR3: CASSSYVDQPQHF
DNA: TGTGCCAGCAGTTCGTACGTCGATCAGCCCCAGCATTTT

size: -
length: 12
J: TRBJ1-1
V: TRBV29-1
D: -
CDR3: CSVIGPNTEAFF
DNA: TGCAGCGTGATAGGTCCAAACACTGAAGCTTTCTTT